This T cell receptor beta chain was recorded in a study of blood T cells in healthy people across ages. This clonotype was counted between two and nine times. The antigen is not known. The authors extracted at least 5 micrograms of total RNA per sample. A J-beta primer mix and a sample-barcoded 5' primer were used in a second PCR of about 6 to 12 cycles. TCRdb used MiXCR to reprocess the 5' RACE reads, holding one entry per CDR3 protein. This table holds hundreds of thousands of distinct CDR3 sequences, 53% found once. The CDR3 sequence is 13 residues long. V shed 8 bases and J shed 3 bases, with 16 bases lying between them. Germline V gene lookup returns CDR1 SQVTM and CDR2 ANQGSEA. General study points: Because donor CMV status was unknown, expanded clonotype changes were possibly confounded.

The source is a man older than 75 in good health. This sequence joins TRBV29-1 and TRBJ1-2; D not certain. Input material: blood. In nucleotides, the CDR3 is TGCAGCATCCCGAGTGAGCCTGACTATGGCTACACCTTC. Translated: CSIPSEPDYGYTF.